This entry concerns a single T cell receptor (beta chain). What it binds is unknown. These data belong to a study of T cell responses to AZD1222 COVID-19 vaccine. Broader study findings: At study baseline, merely five or six AZD1222 recipients were seropositive.

Method: immunoSEQ multiplex PCR; TCRdb's copy keeps in-frame clones and lacks some. Of under 120,000 clones listed, under 95% are singletons. Germline V gene data show CDR1 as MNHEY and CDR2 as SVGAGI. The V and J ends lost 7 bases and 13 bases respectively, with 11 bases between them. This CDR3 spans 11 amino acids. The sequence was obtained from an adult in good health. The specimen comprised peripheral blood, sampled on day 0 of AZD1222 vaccination. The chain recombines TRBV6-5 with TRBJ1-6; D perhaps matches TRBD1 (6 bases). For the CDR3, the DNA is TGTGCCAGCACCCGGACAGAGCCCCTCCACTTT. Translating it yields CASTRTEPLHF.